One sample yielded the 8 T cell receptor beta chains listed below, sequenced in a study of T-cell memory formation after mild COVID-19. Using its own MiXCR run on the 5' RACE reads, TCRdb lists one record per CDR3 protein. The sample records around 390,000 distinct CDR3 sequences, roughly 15% being singletons. Sequenced: PBMCs or a T cell subset sorted from them (not recorded which). Every receptor here comes from a man between 18 and 29 years old who had mild COVID-19 (a few samples of this study predate the infection). Cell type and time point are not known.

This clonotype was seen a few times. The chain uses TRBV19 and TRBJ1-2; tentatively, D is TRBD1 (6 bases). The CDR3 consists of 14 residues. Germline loops: CDR1 LNHDA, CDR2 SQIVND (reference sequence). Trimming took 7 bases from V and 4 from J, leaving 16 bases between them. CDR3 residues: CASTRRDIGYGYTF. CDR3 nucleotides: TGTGCCAGTACACGCCGGGACATCGGCTATGGCTACACCTTC.

This CDR3 is CASSNRRDTQYF. Written as DNA, the CDR3 is TGTGCCAGCAGCAACAGGAGAGATACGCAGTATTTT. V is TRBV7-2 and J is TRBJ2-3; tentative D call: TRBD1 (5 bases). Germline V lookup: CDR1 SGHTA, CDR2 FQGNSA. V lost 5 bases to trimming and J lost 5 bases, with 8 bases between them. The CDR3 length is 12 residues.

This clonotype appeared a few times. V gene TRBV2 combines with J gene TRBJ2-1; possibly TRBD2 for D (7 bases). Germline assignment: CDR1 SNHLY and CDR2 FYNNEI. The CDR3 is 15 residues long. V was clipped by 5 bases and J by 6 bases, with 17 bases between them. The CDR3 DNA reads as TGTGCCAGCAGTCTCGGGCGGGGGCACTTCAATGAGCAGTTCTTC. It codes for CASSLGRGHFNEQFF.

This clonotype was seen a few times. The V call is TRBV27, the J call TRBJ2-7, with 9 bases lining up with TRBD1. Germline values: CDR1 MNHEY, CDR2 SMNVEV (reference sequence). The CDR3 spans 15 residues. V lost 8 bases to trimming and J lost 3 bases; unmatched junction nucleotides: 11. The CDR3 DNA is TGTGCCAGCCGCCTCCGAGGACAGGGGTTCTACGAGCAGTACTTC. Residues: CASRLRGQGFYEQYF.

This clonotype was observed a handful of times. CDR3 sequence reads: CASRLQGSEQFF. CDR3 sequence (DNA): TGTGCCAGCCGTCTACAGGGTAGTGAGCAGTTCTTC. The chain joins TRBV19 to TRBJ2-1, with D possibly TRBD1 on 6 matching bases. The V gene lost 9 bases and the J gene lost 9 bases, with 15 bases spanning the gap. CDR3 length equals 12 residues. Germline values: CDR1 LNHDA, CDR2 SQIVND (reference sequence).

This clonotype turned up a few times. The rearrangement links TRBV4-3 to TRBJ1-4; no firm D call. The germline V and J ends were trimmed by 2 bases and 6 bases, with 4 bases remaining between them. Germline lookup yields CDR1 LGHNA and CDR2 YSLEER. CDR3 length: 12 residues. The CDR3 reads CASSQQDEKLFF. The DNA of the CDR3 is TGCGCCAGCAGCCAACAGGATGAAAAACTGTTTTTT.

V usage is TRBV28 and J usage is TRBJ2-3; perhaps TRBD2 as D (5 bases). Germline values: CDR1 MDHEN, CDR2 SYDVKM. The CDR3 spans 13 residues. Trimming took 7 bases from V and 0 from J, leaving 8 bases between them. CDR3 nucleotide sequence: TGTGCCAGCACCCCGGGGAGCACAGATACGCAGTATTTT. It specifies CASTPGSTDTQYF.

The chain has TRBV9 and TRBJ1-6; D gene ambiguous. CDR3 length: 14 residues. Germline V lookup: CDR1 SGDLS, CDR2 YYNGEE. V was trimmed by 1 base and J by 5 bases, leaving 7 bases between them. In DNA form, the CDR3 reads TGTGCCAGCAGCGTAAGAATCAATAATTCACCCCTCCACTTT. Its protein is CASSVRINNSPLHF.